Reported below is one TCR beta chain. Germline CDR1 and CDR2: SGHDN and FVKESK. Trimming took off 1 base at V and 3 bases at J, with 9 bases between the two ends. The CDR3 totals 15 residues. Original analysis: Amplified reference gene primers provided the basis for estimating nucleated cell counts. The protocol was immunoSEQ multiplex PCR, while the TCRdb copy is restricted to in-frame clones and leaves out a portion. The V and J calls and clone size were taken over from that table, and D and trimming were inferred from the DNA. The table lists roughly 80,000 clones, 84% of them singletons, with 3.5% to 4% in the top ten. The data originate from a study of blood T cell repertoires in COVID-19. Overall study: Samples of COVID-19 (acute and convalescent) were obtained from the United States, Italy and Spain.

The source of this sequence is a man aged 50 to 60 with acute or convalescent COVID-19. The chain links TRBV14 to TRBJ2-2; D may be TRBD1 (6 bases). Specimen: peripheral blood. The CDR3 loop is CASSQVGAHTGELFF. As DNA, the CDR3 is TGTGCCAGCAGCCAAGTGGGGGCCCACACCGGGGAGCTGTTTTTT.